The present entry profiles one T cell receptor beta chain with its context. This entry belongs to a study of blood T cell repertoires in COVID-19. The CDR3 consists of 13 residues. With 8 bases removed from V and 3 bases from J, the gap between germline ends came to 14 bases. CDR1 and CDR2 from the germline V gene are MNHEY and SMNVEV (reference sequence). Assay used: immunoSEQ multiplex PCR; TCRdb lists only in-frame clones, some missing. Among under 80,000 clones listed, 75% to 90% were seen once. This sequence originates from a man between 65 and 85 years old with active or convalescent COVID-19. The chain couples TRBV27 to TRBJ2-7; no firm D call. Sequenced input: peripheral blood. CDR3 DNA: TGTGCCAGCGCCAGGTACAGTAACTACGAGCAGTACTTC. This translates into CASARYSNYEQYF.